These T cell receptor beta chains were read from a single sample in a study of cytotoxic CD8 clonotypes in ibrutinib-treated CLL. Profiling relied on immunoSEQ multiplex PCR, and the TCRdb table lists in-frame clones only, not all of them. The repertoire consists of 110,000 to 150,000 clones, with roughly three quarters occurring once and the leading ten covering around 5%. Here the sequenced sample was PBMCs, taken after 24 months of ibrutinib treatment. The origin of the receptors is a human donor with chronic lymphocytic leukemia. Both conserved end residues are part of each CDR3. A D gene is named only where the DNA matches it firmly. Clone size is shown for a subset of rows, as once, few, many or a class of expanded clone.

j_call clone_size d_call v_call cdr3_aa cdr3_nt
TRBJ1-1 - - TRBV11-2 CASSLEVGAGFEAFF TGTGCCAGCAGCTTAGAGGTCGGAGCAGGGTTTGAAGCTTTCTTT
TRBJ2-7 - TRBD1 TRBV6-5 CASSRRTGLYEQYF TGTGCCAGCAGCCGCCGGACAGGGCTTTACGAGCAGTACTTC
TRBJ2-7 - - TRBV29-1 CSAEGTAYEQYF TGCAGCGCTGAGGGGACGGCATACGAGCAGTACTTC
TRBJ1-6 - - TRBV4-2 CASNPRRNNSPLHF TGTGCCAGCAACCCGAGGCGAAATAATTCACCCCTCCACTTT
TRBJ1-1 - - TRBV9 CASSVELSLSYAPSGPRGAFF TGTGCCAGCAGCGTAGAGCTCAGTTTATCCTACGCACCTTCAGGACCTCGGGGAGCTTTCTTT
TRBJ1-1 - TRBD1 TRBV6-4 CASRGTGRGLTEAFF TGTGCCAGCAGGGGGACAGGTCGGGGATTGACTGAAGCTTTCTTT
TRBJ2-5 - TRBD2 TRBV9 CASSPTSGGPEETQYF TGTGCCAGCAGCCCGACTAGCGGGGGGCCGGAAGAGACCCAGTACTTC
TRBJ1-2 - - TRBV6-1 CASSAGHTNYGYTF TGTGCCAGCAGCGCGGGACACACTAACTATGGCTACACCTTC
TRBJ2-5 - - TRBV7-9 CASRRGGSVETQYF TGTGCCAGCAGGCGTGGGGGCAGCGTAGAGACCCAGTACTTC
TRBJ2-1 once - TRBV9 CASSVGLYSYNEQFF TGTGCCAGCAGCGTAGGTTTATACTCCTACAATGAGCAGTTCTTC
TRBJ2-5 - - TRBV6-5 CASSQQSSGETQYF TGTGCCAGCAGTCAACAGTCCAGTGGGGAGACCCAGTACTTC
TRBJ1-3 - - TRBV9 CASSVAGNNGNTIYF TGTGCCAGCAGCGTGGCCGGGAATAATGGAAACACCATATATTTT
TRBJ1-1 once - TRBV7-9 CASLGQLYTEAFF TGTGCCAGCCTGGGGCAGCTTTACACTGAAGCTTTCTTT
TRBJ1-1 - - TRBV23-1 CASSRRKWRWTEAFF TGCGCCAGCAGTCGTAGGAAGTGGCGGTGGACTGAAGCTTTCTTT
TRBJ2-7 few TRBD2 TRBV2 CAGAGDSYEQYF TGTGCCGGCGCGGGGGATTCCTACGAGCAGTACTTC
TRBJ1-6 - TRBD1 TRBV30 CAWRTGIYNSPLHF TGTGCCTGGAGGACAGGGATCTATAATTCACCCCTCCACTTT
TRBJ2-7 many - TRBV30 CAWTGGGYEQYF TGTGCCTGGACCGGCGGCGGTTACGAGCAGTACTTC
TRBJ2-7 - - TRBV11-2 CASSLRRYGNSDEQYF TGTGCCAGCAGCTTGCGTCGGTACGGGAATAGCGACGAGCAGTACTTC
TRBJ2-7 - TRBD2 TRBV7-2 CASSLGPAGGRWAYEQYF TGTGCCAGCAGCTTGGGGCCAGCGGGAGGGCGTTGGGCCTACGAGCAGTACTTC
TRBJ1-1 - - TRBV11-2 CASSLDRGLVAFF TGTGCCAGCAGCTTAGATCGGGGGCTCGTGGCTTTCTTT
TRBJ1-4 - - TRBV10-2 CASSEPGGKLFF TGCGCCAGCAGTGAGCCGGGGGGAAAACTGTTTTTT
TRBJ2-2 - - TRBV11-2 CASSLDGGVAGELFF TGTGCCAGCAGCTTAGATGGAGGGGTTGCCGGGGAGCTGTTTTTT
TRBJ1-4 once - TRBV20-1 CSASTLGPLFF TGCAGTGCTAGTACCCTGGGCCCCCTGTTTTTT
TRBJ1-4 once - TRBV7-8 CASSLSTVNEKLFF TGTGCCAGCAGCTTATCGACTGTCAATGAAAAACTGTTTTTT
TRBJ2-1 once TRBD2 TRBV12-5 CASGLAGTSGYNEQFF TGTGCTAGTGGTTTGGCCGGGACTAGCGGGTACAATGAGCAGTTCTTC
TRBJ2-4 few TRBD2 TRBV5-4 CASSPGTSGGDIQYF TGTGCCAGCAGCCCCGGGACTAGCGGGGGGGACATTCAGTACTTC
TRBJ2-7 - - TRBV21-1 CASSPRPAPWYF TGTGCCAGCAGCCCCCGGCCGGCCCCCTGGTACTTC
TRBJ2-3 - - TRBV7-9 CASSLAGVTDTQYF TGTGCCAGCAGCTTAGCGGGGGTCACAGATACGCAGTATTTT
TRBJ1-2 - - TRBV7-6 CASSPGARLPYGYTF TGTGCCAGCAGCCCGGGGGCCCGGCTCCCCTATGGCTACACCTTC
TRBJ1-1 - - TRBV7-9 CASSLGSDTEAFF TGTGCCAGCAGCTTGGGCAGCGACACTGAAGCTTTCTTT
TRBJ2-7 - - TRBV28 CASSLGRLYEQYF TGTGCCAGCAGCCTTGGACGCCTCTACGAGCAGTACTTC
TRBJ2-7 - TRBD1 TRBV28 CASSPSGQSPYEQYF TGTGCCAGCAGTCCCTCGGGACAGTCCCCCTACGAGCAGTACTTC
TRBJ2-5 few - TRBV7-2 CASSRGETQYF TGTGCCAGCAGCCGAGGAGAGACCCAGTACTTC
TRBJ2-2 - - TRBV11-3 CASSLGGARELFF TGTGCCAGCAGCTTAGGTGGGGCCCGGGAGCTGTTTTTT
TRBJ2-1 - - TRBV19 CASSKGPGSSSYNEQFF TGTGCCAGTAGTAAGGGTCCAGGCTCTAGCTCCTACAATGAGCAGTTCTTC
TRBJ1-1 - - TRBV28 CASSLQQTGAFF TGTGCCAGCAGTTTACAACAGACAGGAGCTTTCTTT
TRBJ2-7 - - TRBV28 CASSSLSGPGWEQYF TGTGCCAGCAGTTCTCTCTCCGGGCCAGGCTGGGAGCAGTACTTC
TRBJ2-7 - - TRBV5-1 CASSVTGATYEQYF TGCGCCAGCAGCGTTACCGGGGCCACCTACGAGCAGTACTTC
TRBJ1-1 - - TRBV11-3 CASSRTRGASEAFF TGTGCCAGCAGCAGAACCCGGGGGGCGTCTGAAGCTTTCTTT
TRBJ1-3 once - TRBV18 CASSPRAGDNSGNTIYF TGTGCCAGCTCACCAAGGGCAGGGGATAACTCTGGAAACACCATATATTTT
TRBJ2-2 - - TRBV7-2 CASSLEPGTANTGELFF TGTGCCAGCAGCTTAGAGCCTGGGACGGCGAACACCGGGGAGCTGTTTTTT
TRBJ1-1 - - TRBV19 CASTTREKMNTEAFF TGTGCCAGTACCACCCGGGAAAAGATGAACACTGAAGCTTTCTTT
TRBJ2-1 few - TRBV7-3 CASSQAGVNNEQFF TGTGCCAGCAGCCAGGCAGGGGTGAACAATGAGCAGTTCTTC
TRBJ2-7 - TRBD1 TRBV4-2 CASSQAGTGASYEQYF TGTGCCAGCAGCCAAGCCGGGACAGGTGCCTCCTACGAGCAGTACTTC
TRBJ2-2 - - TRBV2 CASSEWAQTGELFF TGTGCCAGCAGTGAATGGGCTCAAACCGGGGAGCTGTTTTTT
TRBJ1-4 - - TRBV25-1 CASSESGEFNEKLFF TGTGCCAGCAGTGAATCAGGGGAATTTAATGAAAAACTGTTTTTT
TRBJ2-7 - - TRBV7-8 CASSLRGGEQYF TGTGCCAGCAGCTTGCGGGGAGGCGAGCAGTACTTC
TRBJ2-2 - - TRBV19 CASSAITGNTGELFF TGTGCCAGTAGTGCAATCACAGGGAACACCGGGGAGCTGTTTTTT
TRBJ1-5 - - TRBV7-8 CASSPRAPGYQPQHF TGTGCCAGCAGCCCCCGGGCCCCAGGGTATCAGCCCCAGCATTTT
TRBJ2-5 once - TRBV13 CASSVRVRETQYF TGTGCCAGCAGCGTACGGGTCCGCGAGACCCAGTACTTC
TRBJ2-1 - - TRBV9 CASSVVADEQFF TGTGCCAGCAGCGTAGTGGCTGATGAGCAGTTCTTC
TRBJ1-5 - - TRBV5-1 CASSLGGVSNQPQHF TGCGCCAGCAGCTTGGGTGGGGTCAGCAATCAGCCCCAGCATTTT
TRBJ1-1 - - TRBV7-6 CASSPRAVNTEAFF TGTGCCAGCAGCCCCCGGGCCGTGAACACTGAAGCTTTCTTT
TRBJ2-5 - - TRBV6-1 CASSEWGETQYF TGTGCCAGCAGTGAATGGGGGGAGACCCAGTACTTC
TRBJ2-3 - TRBD2 TRBV9 CASSPPGGTDTQYF TGTGCCAGCAGTCCCCCCGGGGGGACAGATACGCAGTATTTT
TRBJ1-1 - - TRBV5-1 CASSWGENTEAFF TGCGCCAGCAGCTGGGGCGAAAACACTGAAGCTTTCTTT
TRBJ2-5 - - TRBV5-1 CASSLGRVETQYF TGCGCCAGCAGCTTGGGAAGGGTTGAGACCCAGTACTTC
TRBJ1-1 - - TRBV28 CASSFRVIGTSNTEAFF TGTGCCAGCAGTTTTAGGGTGATTGGCACCTCGAACACTGAAGCTTTCTTT
TRBJ2-6 - - TRBV19 CASSTGRANVLTF TGTGCCAGTAGTACCGGGCGGGCCAACGTCCTGACTTTC
TRBJ2-5 - TRBD2 TRBV18 CASSPSGTSLETQYF TGTGCCAGCTCACCCAGCGGGACTAGTCTCGAGACCCAGTACTTC